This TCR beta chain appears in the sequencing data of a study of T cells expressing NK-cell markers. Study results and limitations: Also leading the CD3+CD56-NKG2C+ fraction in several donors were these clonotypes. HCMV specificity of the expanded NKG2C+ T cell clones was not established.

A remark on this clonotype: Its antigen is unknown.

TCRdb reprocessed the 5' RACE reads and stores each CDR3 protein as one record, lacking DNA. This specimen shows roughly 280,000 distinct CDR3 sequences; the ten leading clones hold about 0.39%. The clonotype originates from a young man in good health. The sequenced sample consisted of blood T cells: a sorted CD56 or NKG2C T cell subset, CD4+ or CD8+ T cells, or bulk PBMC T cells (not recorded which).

The chain's CDR3 is CASSPRQGQETQYF. The chain carries TRBV5-1 and TRBJ2-5; TCRdb's D call of TRBD1 is untestable without DNA. The CDR3 is made up of 14 amino acids. Germline V gives CDR1 SGHRS, CDR2 YFSETQ. The full variable domain, rest sourced from reference TRBV5-1 and TRBJ2-5, is KAGVTQTPRYLIKTRGQQVTLSCSPISGHRSVSWYQQTPGQGLQFLFEYFSETQRNKGNFPGRFSGRQFSNSRSEMNVSTLELGDSALYLCASSPRQGQETQYFGPGTRLLVL.